These T cell receptor beta chains were read from a single sample in a study of human T cells and chemical hapten exposure. In TCRdb, the RACE reads were re-called with MiXCR into one record per CDR3 protein. The table lists tens of thousands of distinct CDR3 sequences, 6% to 7% of them singletons. The input for sequencing was whole blood, taken in connection with sensitization to the hapten diphenylcyclopropenone (DPC). Source of these receptors: a woman aged 30 to 39 with alopecia areata. Some clones in this sample may be carry-over from other donors' samples. The CDR3 runs from the conserved cysteine through the conserved F or W. The D gene is left open where the match is weak. Some rows have no size entry. The others give once, few or many, or a class for an expanded clone.

d_call	v_call	clone_size	j_call	cdr3_aa	cdr3_nt
NA	TRBV28	medium-sized	TRBJ2-5	CASSFLLEGLETQYF	TGTGCCAGCAGTTTTTTGCTTGAAGGGCTGGAGACCCAGTACTTC
NA	TRBV29-1	many	TRBJ1-3	CSVEDWGIRSFGNTIYF	TGCAGCGTTGAAGATTGGGGGATACGGTCGTTCGGAAACACCATATATTTT
NA	TRBV7-2	many	TRBJ2-2	CASSPASNTGELFF	TGTGCCAGCAGCCCCGCTTCGAACACCGGGGAGCTGTTTTTT
NA	TRBV6-1	many	TRBJ2-3	CASSNRVGTDTQYF	TGTGCCAGCTCTAACAGGGTCGGCACAGATACGCAGTATTTT
NA	TRBV20-1	many	TRBJ2-4	CSAHGERRDIQYF	TGCAGTGCTCACGGTGAGCGCCGAGACATTCAGTACTTC
TRBD2	TRBV12-3/TRBV12-4	few	TRBJ2-3	CASSSSGGATDTQYF	TGTGCCAGCAGTTCTAGCGGGGGGGCGACGGATACGCAGTATTTT
NA	TRBV6-2/TRBV6-3	NA	TRBJ1-5	CASRETMGQPQHF	TGTGCCAGCAGGGAGACGATGGGTCAGCCCCAGCATTTT
NA	TRBV6-2/TRBV6-3	many	TRBJ2-2	CASIMRNTGELFF	TGTGCCAGCATTATGAGGAACACCGGGGAGCTGTTTTTT
TRBD2	TRBV28	many	TRBJ2-1	CASSFFDLGTSIDEQFF	TGTGCCAGCAGTTTTTTTGATTTGGGGACTAGCATAGATGAGCAGTTCTTC
NA	TRBV4-1	few	TRBJ2-2	CASSPLGLNTGELFF	TGCGCCAGCAGCCCTCTCGGGTTGAACACCGGGGAGCTGTTTTTT
NA	TRBV6-2/TRBV6-3	many	TRBJ2-3	CASSYDVLSTDTQYF	TGTGCCAGCAGTTACGACGTCCTTAGCACAGATACGCAGTATTTT
NA	TRBV4-1	many	TRBJ1-1	CASSPSGLPNTEAFF	TGCGCCAGCAGCCCTTCAGGCCTACCGAACACTGAAGCTTTCTTT
NA	TRBV6-1	NA	TRBJ2-3	CASRGAGLTQYF	TGTGCCAGCAGAGGGGCGGGGTTGACGCAGTATTTT
NA	TRBV5-6	once	TRBJ2-1	CASSERNEQFF	TGTGCCAGCAGCGAAAGGAATGAGCAGTTCTTC
NA	TRBV7-2	many	TRBJ2-1	CASSPRGEGQALNEQFF	TGTGCCAGCAGCCCTAGGGGGGAGGGACAGGCCCTCAATGAGCAGTTCTTC
TRBD1	TRBV20-1	many	TRBJ1-5	CSARLRQGVVGNQPQHF	TGCAGTGCTAGACTTAGACAGGGGGTGGTGGGCAATCAGCCCCAGCATTTT
NA	TRBV6-2/TRBV6-3	few	TRBJ2-3	CASSYSQGPDTQYF	TGTGCCAGCAGTTACTCCCAGGGCCCAGATACGCAGTATTTT
TRBD1	TRBV7-8	NA	TRBJ2-3	CASSPEPTGGSTDTQYF	TGTGCCAGCAGCCCAGAACCCACAGGGGGGAGCACAGATACGCAGTATTTT
NA	TRBV19	many	TRBJ2-2	CASRSKQGPTGELFF	TGTGCCAGTAGGTCAAAACAGGGTCCCACCGGGGAGCTGTTTTTT
TRBD1	TRBV30	NA	TRBJ2-4	CAWGGDRGRIQYF	TGTGCCTGGGGGGGGGACAGGGGTCGGATTCAGTACTTC
TRBD2	TRBV20-1	many	TRBJ2-7	CSARTGLAYRYEQYF	TGCAGTGCTAGGACGGGACTAGCGTACCGCTACGAGCAGTACTTC
NA	TRBV6-2/TRBV6-3	many	TRBJ1-2	CASSYSGARYGYTF	TGTGCCAGCAGTTACTCGGGGGCGAGGTATGGCTACACCTTC
TRBD2	TRBV4-3	NA	TRBJ2-3	CASSQVLERGGTDTQYF	TGCGCCAGCAGCCAAGTCCTCGAGCGGGGGGGCACAGATACGCAGTATTTT